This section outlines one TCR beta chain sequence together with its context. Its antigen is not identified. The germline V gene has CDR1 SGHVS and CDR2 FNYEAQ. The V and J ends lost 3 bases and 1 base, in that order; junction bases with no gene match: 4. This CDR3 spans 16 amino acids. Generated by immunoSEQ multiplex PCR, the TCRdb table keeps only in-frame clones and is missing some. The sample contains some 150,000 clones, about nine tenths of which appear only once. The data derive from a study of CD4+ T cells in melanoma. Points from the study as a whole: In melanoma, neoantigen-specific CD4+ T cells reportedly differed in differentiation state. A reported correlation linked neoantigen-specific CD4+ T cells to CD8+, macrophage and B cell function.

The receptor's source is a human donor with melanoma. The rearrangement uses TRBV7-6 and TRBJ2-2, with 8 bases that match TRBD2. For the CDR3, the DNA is TGTGCCAGCAGCTTGGGCGGGGGGCTGAACACCGGGGAGCTGTTTTTT. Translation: CASSLGGGLNTGELFF. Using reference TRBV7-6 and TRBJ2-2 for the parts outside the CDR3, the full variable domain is GAGVSQSPRYKVTKRGQDVALRCDPISGHVSLYWYRQALGQGPEFLTYFNYEAQQDKSGLPNDRFSAERPEGSISTLTIQRTEQRDSAMYRCASSLGGGLNTGELFFGEGSRLTVL.